This TCR beta chain was profiled in a study of shared clonotypes between healthy human individuals. Running of the assay took place at deep level. Evenly divided among several immunoSEQ plates was the genomic DNA of each subset. The assay was immunoSEQ multiplex PCR, and TCRdb's table has in-frame clones only and misses some. The table has about 2.4 million clones, over 85% seen once. CDR1 LNHDA and CDR2 SQIVND come from the germline V gene (reference sequence). This CDR3 has 19 amino acids. Trimming removed 0 bases from V and 8 bases from J; junction bases left unmatched: 18. Every one of the donors was a Caucasian adult that lived in Nashville, Tennessee.

Sequencing was performed on naive CD4+ T cells from PBMCs. Subset specified: CD45RA+ positively selected. The sequence was obtained from a man between 18 and 35 years old in good health. Some clones in this sample may be carry-over from other donors' samples. The J gene is TRBJ2-1, the V gene TRBV19; 8 bases line up with TRBD2. The CDR3 DNA reads as TGTGCCAGTAGTATAGATCGAGCGGGGCTAGCGGGCGCACGGGATGAGCAGTTCTTC. Translation gives CASSIDRAGLAGARDEQFF.